The 15 T cell receptor beta chains in this list originate from one sample, sequenced in a study of blood T cell repertoires in COVID-19. Repertoires were generated with immunoSEQ multiplex PCR, while TCRdb's copy carries only in-frame clones and drops some. Of over 85,000 clones in the sample, 88% were seen once. Specimen: peripheral blood. These receptor sequences come from an elderly woman with active COVID-19.

This CDR3 is CASSHRLQGQATYEQYF. The CDR3 DNA follows: TGCGCCAGCAGCCACCGATTACAGGGACAGGCAACCTACGAGCAGTACTTC. The chain recombines TRBV4-1 with TRBJ2-7; TRBD1 aligns across 8 bases. Germline-derived CDR1 and CDR2 are MGHRA and YSYEKL. The ends lost 3 bases at V and 2 bases at J; junction bases unmatched: 12. CDR3 length equals 17 residues.

Concerning this clone itself: The same CDR3 arises from other DNA sequences in this sample as well. The rearrangement uses TRBV6-5 and TRBJ2-7, with 9 bases aligning to TRBD1. With V trimmed by 6 bases and J by 0 bases, 3 bases remained unmatched. The CDR3 has 14 residues. Per the germline V gene, CDR1 is MNHEY and CDR2 is SVGAGI. CDR3 DNA sequence: TGTGCCAGCAGGAGACAGGGGGGCTCCTACGAGCAGTACTTC. Translated: CASRRQGGSYEQYF.

The V call is TRBV7-2, the J call TRBJ2-1, with TRBD2 as a possible D gene (5 bases). The CDR3 is 16 amino acids. The ends were cut back, 5 bases at V and 5 bases at J, with 19 bases in the middle. CDR1 is SGHTA and CDR2 is FQGNSA in the germline V gene. This CDR3 is CASSRARASRNNEQFF. In DNA, the CDR3 is TGTGCCAGCAGCAGAGCCCGGGCTAGCAGAAACAATGAGCAGTTCTTC.

This sequence joins TRBV24-1 and TRBJ2-1, with 8 bases that match TRBD2. The CDR3 covers 16 residues. With 5 bases clipped from V and 6 bases from J, the junction kept 11 bases outside the gene matches. Germline V gives CDR1 KGHDR, CDR2 SFDVKD. This chain's CDR3 is CATSGSGGPGFNEQFF. As DNA, the CDR3 is TGTGCCACCAGTGGCTCGGGAGGGCCAGGGTTCAATGAGCAGTTCTTC.

The V call is TRBV3-1 (or the pseudogene TRBV3-2), the J call TRBJ2-2, with 7 bases lining up with TRBD2. From germline, CDR1 is LGHDT and CDR2 YNNKEL (reference sequence). CDR3 size: 14 residues. V was clipped by 5 bases and J by 3 bases; unmatched bases: 3. Here the CDR3 reads CASSTREYTGELFF. The CDR3 region has the DNA TGTGCCAGCAGCACGCGGGAGTACACCGGGGAGCTGTTTTTT.

The chain recombines TRBV3-1 (or the pseudogene TRBV3-2) with TRBJ2-5; 9 nucleotides align to TRBD1. Germline CDR1 LGHDT, CDR2 YNNKEL (reference sequence). The J segment lost 5 bases and the V segment lost 2 bases, leaving 6 bases of the junction unmatched. The CDR3 is 15 residues long. The CDR3, as DNA: TGTGCCAGCAGCCAATGGACAGGGGCCGGGGAGACCCAGTACTTC. Protein sequence: CASSQWTGAGETQYF.

The chain couples TRBV18 to TRBJ2-3, with D possibly being TRBD1 (6 bases). Trimming cost V 6 bases and J 5 bases, with 15 bases left between them. Germline assignment: CDR1 KGHSH and CDR2 LQKENI. The CDR3 consists of 14 residues. This CDR3 reads CASSPPTGRDTQYF. As DNA, the CDR3 is TGTGCCAGCTCTCCTCCGACAGGCAGAGATACGCAGTATTTT.

In this sample, this clone turned up a few times. J is TRBJ2-7 and V is TRBV11-3; TRBD2 matches 11 bases. After removal of 1 base from V and 4 bases from J, the junction contained 12 bases not matched to a gene. CDR3 size: 18 residues. Germline-derived CDR1 and CDR2 are SGHNT and YENEEA. Here the CDR3 reads CASSLGRTSGPLTYEQYF. In DNA form, the CDR3 reads TGTGCCAGCAGCTTAGGGAGGACTAGCGGGCCCCTAACATACGAGCAGTACTTC.

The chain uses TRBV5-4 and TRBJ2-6; a weak D match, TRBD2 (6 bases). V shed 5 bases and J shed 3 bases, with 9 bases lying between them. Germline loops: CDR1 SGHNT, CDR2 YYREEE (reference sequence). The CDR3 is 14 residues long. DNA for the CDR3: TGTGCCAGCAGTCCGCGGGATGGGGCCAACGTCCTGACTTTC. This translates into CASSPRDGANVLTF. The entire variable domain, with the rest obtained from reference TRBV5-4 and TRBJ2-6, is as follows: ETGVTQSPTHLIKTRGQQVTLRCSSQSGHNTVSWYQQALGQGPQFIFQYYREEENGRGNFPPRFSGLQFPNYSSELNVNALELDDSALYLCASSPRDGANVLTFGAGSRLTVL.

V and J are TRBV15 and TRBJ2-5; perhaps TRBD1 as D (5 bases). V was shortened by 7 bases and J by 0 bases, with 9 bases between the two germline ends. Per germline, CDR1 LNHNV and CDR2 YYDKDF (reference sequence). The CDR3 consists of 13 residues. Written as DNA, the CDR3 is TGTGCCACCAACACAGGCAACCAAGAGACCCAGTACTTC. It is translated as CATNTGNQETQYF.

This clone was seen a single time. The chain joins TRBV7-2 to TRBJ2-7; 10 positions agree with TRBD2. This CDR3 spans 14 amino acids. V was clipped by 5 bases and J by 3 bases; unmatched bases: 4. Looked up from germline, CDR1 is SGHTA and CDR2 is FQGNSA. The CDR3: CASSRQREGYEQYF. Written as DNA, the CDR3 is TGTGCCAGCAGCCGTCAGCGGGAGGGCTACGAGCAGTACTTC.

J is TRBJ2-1 and V is TRBV3-1 (or the pseudogene TRBV3-2); 7 bases match TRBD2. The V gene end was trimmed by 4 bases and the J gene end by 7 bases; junction bases not matched to a gene: 10. The CDR3 length is 15 residues. In germline, CDR1 is LGHDT, CDR2 YNNKEL (reference sequence). CDR3 in amino acids: CASSPASGTMNEQFF. Written as DNA, the CDR3 is TGTGCCAGCAGCCCCGCCAGCGGGACTATGAATGAGCAGTTCTTC.

In this sample, this clone turned up a few times. This chain connects TRBV7-3 to TRBJ1-6; a weak D match, TRBD1 (5 bases). The V and J ends lost 1 base and 11 bases respectively, with 15 bases between them. CDR1 is SGHTA and CDR2 is FQGTGA in the germline V gene. This CDR3 has 15 residues. The DNA of the CDR3 is TGTGCCAGCAGCTTAAATGGTGGCAGGGCAACACCCCTCCACTTT. Amino acids: CASSLNGGRATPLHF.

The gene calls are TRBV28 and TRBJ1-4; the D gene is possibly TRBD1 (5 bases). There are 16 residues in the CDR3. V lost 3 bases and J 2 bases, leaving 13 bases between the germline ends. Germline-derived CDR1 and CDR2 are MDHEN and SYDVKM. The CDR3 region has the DNA TGTGCCAGCAGTTTTTTCGGGGGGATCACTAATGAAAAACTGTTTTTT. It specifies CASSFFGGITNEKLFF. Together with reference TRBV28 and TRBJ1-4, the CDR3 gives the full variable domain: DVKVTQSSRYLVKRTGEKVFLECVQDMDHENMFWYRQDPGLGLRLIYFSYDVKMKEKGDIPEGYSVSREKKERFSLILESASTNQTSMYLCASSFFGGITNEKLFFGSGTQLSVL.

The CDR3 protein is CASSEELVPQVETQYF. In DNA, the CDR3 is TGTGCCAGCAGTGAAGAATTGGTCCCACAGGTGGAGACCCAGTACTTC. V and J are TRBV2 and TRBJ2-5, with D tentatively TRBD1 (5 bases). Germline assignment: CDR1 SNHLY and CDR2 FYNNEI. V was cut by 1 base and J by 5 bases, with 17 bases left in between. CDR3 length: 16 amino acids. The complete variable domain, with remaining parts taken from reference TRBV2 and TRBJ2-5, reads EPEVTQTPSHQVTQMGQEVILRCVPISNHLYFYWYRQILGQKVEFLVSFYNNEISEKSEIFDDQFSVERPDGSNFTLKIRSTKLEDSAMYFCASSEELVPQVETQYFGPGTRLLVL.